This note documents a single TCR beta chain sequence. The antigen is undetermined. The PCR employed 60 Vbeta primers together with 13 Jbeta primers. TCRdb's copy holds only in-frame clones and misses some; the assay was immunoSEQ multiplex PCR. This sample yields fewer than 70,000 clones, of which roughly 70% are seen a single time; 5.4% belongs to the top ten. The sample is drawn from a study of cytomegalovirus exposure and HLA in healthy donors. General study points: Immune exposure was documented only through CMV serostatus. TCR beta chain V- and J-gene trimming was linked, in a later analysis, to a missense variant in DCLRE1C. It was reportedly the case that the classifier diagnosed cytomegalovirus status with high specificity and sensitivity. Previously analyzed data showed that most TCR beta V segments were productive at a frequency of about 87% or about 30%.

This CDR3 region has 14 residues. CDR1 GTSNPN and CDR2 SVGIG come from the germline V gene (reference sequence). The receptor was derived from a man over 45 in good health and CMV-seronegative. V is TRBV30 and J is TRBJ2-5; D may be TRBD2 (6 bases). The J call may be in error: the DNA end matches TRBJ2-7 better. Specimen: PBMCs. CDR3 region: CAWRTLGGDHEQYF. The CDR3 nucleotides are TGTGCCTGGAGAACCCTGGGGGGAGACCACGAGCAGTACTTC.